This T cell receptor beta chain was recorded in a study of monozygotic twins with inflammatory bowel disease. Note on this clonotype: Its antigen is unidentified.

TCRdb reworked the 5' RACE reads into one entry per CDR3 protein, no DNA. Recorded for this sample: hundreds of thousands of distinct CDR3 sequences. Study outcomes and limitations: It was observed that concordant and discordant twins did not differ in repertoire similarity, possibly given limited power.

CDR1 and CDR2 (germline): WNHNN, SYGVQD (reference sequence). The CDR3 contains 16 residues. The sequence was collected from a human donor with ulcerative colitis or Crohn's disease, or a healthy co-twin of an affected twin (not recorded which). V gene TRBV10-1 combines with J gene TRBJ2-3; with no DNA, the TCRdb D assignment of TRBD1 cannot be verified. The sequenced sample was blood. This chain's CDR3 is CASSSSGTSRGDTQYF.